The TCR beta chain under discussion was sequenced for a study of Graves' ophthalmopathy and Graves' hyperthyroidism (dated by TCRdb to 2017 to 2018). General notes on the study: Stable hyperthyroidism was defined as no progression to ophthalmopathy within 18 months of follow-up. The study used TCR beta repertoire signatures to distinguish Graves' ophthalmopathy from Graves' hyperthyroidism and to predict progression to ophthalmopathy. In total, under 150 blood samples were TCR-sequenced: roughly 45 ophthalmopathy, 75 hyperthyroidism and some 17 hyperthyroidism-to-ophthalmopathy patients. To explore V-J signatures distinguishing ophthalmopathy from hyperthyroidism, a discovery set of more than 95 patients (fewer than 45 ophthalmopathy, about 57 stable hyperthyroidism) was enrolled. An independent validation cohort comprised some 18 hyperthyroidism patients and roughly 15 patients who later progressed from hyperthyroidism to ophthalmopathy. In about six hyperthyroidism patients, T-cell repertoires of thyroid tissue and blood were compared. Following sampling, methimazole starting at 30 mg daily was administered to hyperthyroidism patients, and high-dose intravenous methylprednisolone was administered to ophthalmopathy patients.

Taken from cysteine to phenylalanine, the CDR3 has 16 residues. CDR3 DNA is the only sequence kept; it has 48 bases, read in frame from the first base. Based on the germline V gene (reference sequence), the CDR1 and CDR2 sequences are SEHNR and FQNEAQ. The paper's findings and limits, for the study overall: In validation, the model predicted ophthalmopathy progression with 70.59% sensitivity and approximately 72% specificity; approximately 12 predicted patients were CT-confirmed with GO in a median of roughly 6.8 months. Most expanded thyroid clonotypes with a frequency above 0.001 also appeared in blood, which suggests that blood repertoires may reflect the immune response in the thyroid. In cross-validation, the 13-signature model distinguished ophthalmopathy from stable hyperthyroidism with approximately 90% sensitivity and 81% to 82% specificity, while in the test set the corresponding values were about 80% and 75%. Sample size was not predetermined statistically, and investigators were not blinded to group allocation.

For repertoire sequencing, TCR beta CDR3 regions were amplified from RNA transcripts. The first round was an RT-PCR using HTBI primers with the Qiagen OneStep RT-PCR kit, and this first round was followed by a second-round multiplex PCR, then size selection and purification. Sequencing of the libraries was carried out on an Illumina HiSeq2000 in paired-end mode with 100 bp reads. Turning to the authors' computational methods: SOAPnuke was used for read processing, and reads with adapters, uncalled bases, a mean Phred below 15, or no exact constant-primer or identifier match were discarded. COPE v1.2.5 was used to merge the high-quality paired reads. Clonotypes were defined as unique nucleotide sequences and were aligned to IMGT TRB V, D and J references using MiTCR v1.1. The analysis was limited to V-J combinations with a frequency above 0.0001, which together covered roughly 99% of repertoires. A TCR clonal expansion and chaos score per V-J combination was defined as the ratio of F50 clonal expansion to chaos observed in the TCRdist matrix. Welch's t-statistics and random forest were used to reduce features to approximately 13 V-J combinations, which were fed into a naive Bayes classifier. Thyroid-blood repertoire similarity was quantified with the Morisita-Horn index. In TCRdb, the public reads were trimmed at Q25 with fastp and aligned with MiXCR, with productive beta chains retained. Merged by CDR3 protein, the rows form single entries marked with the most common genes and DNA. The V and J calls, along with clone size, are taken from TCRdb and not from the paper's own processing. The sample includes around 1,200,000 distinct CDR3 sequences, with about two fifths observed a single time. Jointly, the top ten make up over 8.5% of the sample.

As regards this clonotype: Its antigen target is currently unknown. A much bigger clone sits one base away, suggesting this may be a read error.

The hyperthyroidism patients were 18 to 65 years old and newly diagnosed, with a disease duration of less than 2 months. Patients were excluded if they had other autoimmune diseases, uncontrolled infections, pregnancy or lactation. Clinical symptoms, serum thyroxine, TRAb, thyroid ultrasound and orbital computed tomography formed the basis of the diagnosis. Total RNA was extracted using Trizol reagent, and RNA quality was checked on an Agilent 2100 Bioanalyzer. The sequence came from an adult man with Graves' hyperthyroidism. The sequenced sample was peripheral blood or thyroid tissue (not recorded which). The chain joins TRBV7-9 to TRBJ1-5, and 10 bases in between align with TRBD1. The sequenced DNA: TGTGTCAGCAGCAAGGGGACAGGGGTCCGCAGCAAGCCCCAGCATTTT. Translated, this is CVSSKGTGVRSKPQHF.